The rows below give T cell receptor beta chains drawn from one sample of a study of OX40 agonist ivuxolimab in advanced cancers. Profiling relied on immunoSEQ multiplex PCR, and the TCRdb table lists in-frame clones only, not all of them. The table has approximately 77,000 clones, around 91% seen once. The sequenced sample was CD4+ or CD8+ T cells sorted from blood, obtained in a trial of the OX40 agonist ivuxolimab. These receptor sequences come from an adult with an advanced solid tumor such as melanoma, head and neck, liver or kidney cancer. Both conserved end residues are part of each CDR3. The order of the fields is clone size, J gene, V gene, D gene, CDR3 DNA, CDR3 protein. The D gene is left open where the match is weak. Clone size is not always given. Where it is, it says once, few, many or a class for expanded clones.

>NA|TRBJ2-1|TRBV7-2|NA
TGTGCCAGCAGCTCCGATAGCGGACAGCGGAATGAGCAGTTCTTC
CASSSDSGQRNEQFF
>NA|TRBJ2-7|TRBV5-1|NA
TGCGCCAGCAGCTTGGGGCCGGGCCCTCAAGCTGAGCAGTACTTC
CASSLGPGPQAEQYF
>NA|TRBJ2-1|TRBV7-9|TRBD2
TGTGCCAGCAGCCCCCTTACTAGCGATGAGCAGTTCTTC
CASSPLTSDEQFF
>NA|TRBJ2-3|TRBV4-2|NA
TGTGCCAGCAGCCAAGACTCGAGTTCAAGGTCTGATACGCAGTATTTT
CASSQDSSSRSDTQYF
>NA|TRBJ2-5|TRBV9|NA
TGTGCCAGCAGCGTAGATGTGGGGGGGCGCCAAGAGACCCAGTACTTC
CASSVDVGGRQETQYF
>NA|TRBJ2-1|TRBV7-9|TRBD2
TGTGCCAGCAGCTTTTTTACCGGGACTAGCGGGATCTACAATGAGCAGTTCTTC
CASSFFTGTSGIYNEQFF
>NA|TRBJ2-3|TRBV28|NA
TGTGCCAGCAGTTTAGCAGGGCAGGGCCGGGATACGCAGTATTTT
CASSLAGQGRDTQYF
>NA|TRBJ1-2|TRBV28|TRBD1
TGTGCCAGCACACCCGCGGACAGGGAAATGGGTGGCTACACCTTC
CASTPADREMGGYTF
>few|TRBJ1-5|TRBV15|NA
TGTGCCACCAGCAGAGATCGGAGAGGGAGCAATCAGCCCCAGCATTTT
CATSRDRRGSNQPQHF
>NA|TRBJ2-1|TRBV5-1|TRBD2
TGCGCCAGCAGCCGGGGTATAGCGGGGGGTCAGCAGTTCTTC
CASSRGIAGGQQFF